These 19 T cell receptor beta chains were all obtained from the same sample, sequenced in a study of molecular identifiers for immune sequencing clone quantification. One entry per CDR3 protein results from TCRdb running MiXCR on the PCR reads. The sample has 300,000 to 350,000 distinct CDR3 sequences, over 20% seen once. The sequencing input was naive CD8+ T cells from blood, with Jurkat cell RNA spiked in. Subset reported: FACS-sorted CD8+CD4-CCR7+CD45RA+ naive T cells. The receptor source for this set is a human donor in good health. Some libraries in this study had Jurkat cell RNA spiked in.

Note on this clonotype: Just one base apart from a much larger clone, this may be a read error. DNA of the CDR3: TGTGCCAGCAGCTTAGCTAGCACAGATACGCGGTATTTT. This codes for CASSLASTDTRYF. The rearrangement uses TRBV7-9 and TRBJ2-3, with D uncertain. This CDR3 region has 13 residues. The germline gives CDR1 SEHNR, CDR2 FQNEAQ (reference sequence).

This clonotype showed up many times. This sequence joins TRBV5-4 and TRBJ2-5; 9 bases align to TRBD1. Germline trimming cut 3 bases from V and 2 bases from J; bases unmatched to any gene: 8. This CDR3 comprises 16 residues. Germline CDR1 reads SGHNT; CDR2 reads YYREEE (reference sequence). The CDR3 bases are TGTGCCAGCAGCTCCTCCCCCGGGACAGGGCAAGAGACCCAGTACTTC. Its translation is CASSSSPGTGQETQYF.

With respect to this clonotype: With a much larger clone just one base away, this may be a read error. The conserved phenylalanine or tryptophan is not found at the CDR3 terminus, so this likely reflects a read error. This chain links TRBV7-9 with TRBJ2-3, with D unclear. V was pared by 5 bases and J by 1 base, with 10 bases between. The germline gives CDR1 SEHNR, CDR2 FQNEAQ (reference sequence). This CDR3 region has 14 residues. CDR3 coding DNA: TGTGCCAGCAGCCCGCAACTTGGCACAGATACGCAGTATTGT. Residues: CASSPQLGTDTQYC.

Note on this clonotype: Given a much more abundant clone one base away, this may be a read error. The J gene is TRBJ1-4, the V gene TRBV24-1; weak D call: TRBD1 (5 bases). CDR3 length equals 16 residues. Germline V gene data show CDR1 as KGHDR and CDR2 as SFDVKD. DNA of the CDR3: TGTGCCACCAGTGATTGGATACAGGAAAGGCGAAGTAAACTGTGTTTT. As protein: CATSDWIQERRSKLCF.

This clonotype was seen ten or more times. CDR3 protein: CASSLDINYGYTF. The DNA for the CDR3 is TGTGCCAGCAGCTTAGACATAAACTATGGCTACACCTTC. V gene TRBV11-2 combines with J gene TRBJ1-2; D call uncertain. Germline V gene lookup returns CDR1 SGHAT and CDR2 FQNNGV. V was cut by 0 bases and J by 2 bases, with 4 bases left in between. The CDR3 covers 13 residues.

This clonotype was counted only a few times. The CDR3 reads CASSPLGAKANYGYTF. The CDR3 DNA reads TGCGCCAGCAGTCCTCTTGGGGCGAAGGCTAACTATGGCTACACCTTC. The chain carries TRBV4-1 and TRBJ1-2, with TRBD1 as a possible D gene (5 bases). This CDR3 spans 16 amino acids. V lost 6 bases and J 0 bases, leaving 17 bases between the germline ends. The germline V gene encodes CDR1 MGHRA and CDR2 YSYEKL.

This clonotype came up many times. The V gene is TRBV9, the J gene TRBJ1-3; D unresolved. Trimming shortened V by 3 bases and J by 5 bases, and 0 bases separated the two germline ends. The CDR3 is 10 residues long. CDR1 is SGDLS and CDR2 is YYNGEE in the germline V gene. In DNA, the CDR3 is TGTGCCAGCAGCGGAAACACCATATATTTT. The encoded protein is CASSGNTIYF.

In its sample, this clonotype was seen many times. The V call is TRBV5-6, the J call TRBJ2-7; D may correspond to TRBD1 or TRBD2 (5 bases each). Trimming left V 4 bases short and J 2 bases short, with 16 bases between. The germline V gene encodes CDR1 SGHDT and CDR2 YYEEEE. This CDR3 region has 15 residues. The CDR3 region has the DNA TGTGCCAGCAGCCCACAGGAGGAACTACCCTACGAGCAGTACTTC. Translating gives CASSPQEELPYEQYF.

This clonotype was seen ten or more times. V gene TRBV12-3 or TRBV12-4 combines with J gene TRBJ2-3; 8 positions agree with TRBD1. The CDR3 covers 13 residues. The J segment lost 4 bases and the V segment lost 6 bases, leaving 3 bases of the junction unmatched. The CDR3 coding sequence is TGTGCCAGCAGCCTACAGGGGGCAGATACGCAGTATTTT. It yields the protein CASSLQGADTQYF.

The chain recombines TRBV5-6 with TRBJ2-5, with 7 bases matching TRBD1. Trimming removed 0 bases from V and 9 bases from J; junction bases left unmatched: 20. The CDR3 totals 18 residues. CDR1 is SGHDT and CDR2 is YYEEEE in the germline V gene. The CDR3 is CASSLARGTGVTSEAQYF. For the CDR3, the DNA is TGTGCCAGCAGCTTGGCCAGAGGTACAGGGGTCACTTCGGAGGCCCAGTACTTC.

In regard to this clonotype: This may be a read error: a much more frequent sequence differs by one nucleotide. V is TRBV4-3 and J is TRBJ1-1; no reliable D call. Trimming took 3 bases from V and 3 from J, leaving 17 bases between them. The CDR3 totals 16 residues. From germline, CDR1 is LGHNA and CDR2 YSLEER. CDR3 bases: TGCGCCAGCAGCCATGATTATGGGGAACCATACACTGAAGCTTTCTTT. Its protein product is CASSHDYGEPYTEAFF.

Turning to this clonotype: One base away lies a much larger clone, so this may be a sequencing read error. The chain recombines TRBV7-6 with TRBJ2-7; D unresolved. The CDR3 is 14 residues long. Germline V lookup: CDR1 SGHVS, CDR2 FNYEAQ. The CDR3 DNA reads TGTGCCAGCAGCTTAGAAGGGAACTCCTACGGGCAGTACTTC. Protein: CASSLEGNSYGQYF. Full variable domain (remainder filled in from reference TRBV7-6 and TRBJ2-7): GAGVSQSPRYKVTKRGQDVALRCDPISGHVSLYWYRQALGQGPEFLTYFNYEAQQDKSGLPNDRFSAERPEGSISTLTIQRTEQRDSAMYRCASSLEGNSYGQYFGPGTRLTVT.

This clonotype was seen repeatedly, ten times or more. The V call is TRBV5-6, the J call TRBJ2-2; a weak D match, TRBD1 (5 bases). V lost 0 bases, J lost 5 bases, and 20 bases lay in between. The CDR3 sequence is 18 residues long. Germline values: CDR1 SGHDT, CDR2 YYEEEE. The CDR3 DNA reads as TGTGCCAGCAGCTTGGACCAGGGTTTCCAGTCTTTTACCGGGGAGCTGTTTTTT. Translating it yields CASSLDQGFQSFTGELFF.

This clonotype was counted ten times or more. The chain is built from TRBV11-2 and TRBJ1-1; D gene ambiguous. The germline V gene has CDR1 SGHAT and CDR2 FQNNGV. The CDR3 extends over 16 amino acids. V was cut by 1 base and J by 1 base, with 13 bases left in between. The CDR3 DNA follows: TGTGCCAGCAGCTTAGGCGTGGGGAAAAGGAACACTGAAGCTTTCTTT. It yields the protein CASSLGVGKRNTEAFF.

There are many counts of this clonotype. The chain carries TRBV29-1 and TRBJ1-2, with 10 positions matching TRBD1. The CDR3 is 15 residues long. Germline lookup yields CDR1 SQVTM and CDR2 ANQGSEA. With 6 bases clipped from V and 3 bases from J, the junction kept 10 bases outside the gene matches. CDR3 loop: CSVPTGGAPDYGYTF. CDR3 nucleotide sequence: TGCAGCGTGCCGACAGGGGGCGCCCCGGACTATGGCTACACCTTC.

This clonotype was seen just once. The CDR3 region is CASGSSAVGVETQYF. For the CDR3, the DNA is TGTGCCAGCGGCTCCTCCGCTGTGGGGGTGGAGACCCAGTACTTC. The rearrangement links TRBV7-6 to TRBJ2-5; D might be TRBD1 or TRBD2, each matching 5 bases. V was trimmed by 8 bases and J by 5 bases, leaving 21 bases between them. This CDR3 has 15 residues. CDR1 is SGHVS, CDR2 FNYEAQ, per germline.

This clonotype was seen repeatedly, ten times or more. The CDR3 is CASSLGIPGKAYGYTF. The CDR3 region has the DNA TGTGCCAGCAGCTTAGGGATTCCAGGGAAGGCCTATGGCTACACCTTC. The gene calls are TRBV7-9 and TRBJ1-2, with D maybe TRBD1 (5 bases). V lost 1 base to trimming and J lost 4 bases, with 16 bases between them. The CDR3 runs to 16 residues. Germline V gene sequence: CDR1 SEHNR, CDR2 FQNEAQ (reference sequence). Drawing the rest from reference TRBV7-9 and TRBJ1-2, the complete variable domain is DTGVSQNPRHKITKRGQNVTFRCDPISEHNRLYWYRQTLGQGPEFLTYFQNEAQLEKSRLLSDRFSAERPKGSFSTLEIQRTEQGDSAMYLCASSLGIPGKAYGYTFGSGTRLTVV.

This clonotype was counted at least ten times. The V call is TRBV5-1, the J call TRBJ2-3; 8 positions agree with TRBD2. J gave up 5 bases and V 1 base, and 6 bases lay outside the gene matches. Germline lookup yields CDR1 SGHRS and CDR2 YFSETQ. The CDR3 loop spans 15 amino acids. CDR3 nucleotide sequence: TGCGCCAGCAGCTTGTCGGGGGGGCCGGTAGATACGCAGTATTTT. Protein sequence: CASSLSGGPVDTQYF.

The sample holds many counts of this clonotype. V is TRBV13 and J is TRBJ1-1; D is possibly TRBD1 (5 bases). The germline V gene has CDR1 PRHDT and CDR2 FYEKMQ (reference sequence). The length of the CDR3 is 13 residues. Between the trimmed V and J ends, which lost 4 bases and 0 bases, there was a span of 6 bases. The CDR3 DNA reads TGTGCCAGCAGCTCGGACATGAACACTGAAGCTTTCTTT. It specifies CASSSDMNTEAFF.